A single sample gave rise to the 7 T cell receptor beta chains below, sequenced in a study of regulatory T cells in long-lasting Graves disease. Described time point: newly diagnosed GD, antithyroid drugs for less than 3 months. PBMC RNA served as the TCR library source. Assembly of TCR beta libraries relied on iRepertoire HTBI primers together with Arm-PCR of CDR3 regions. One entry per CDR3 protein results from TCRdb running MiXCR on the multiplex PCR reads. Here the sample spans fewer than 400,000 distinct CDR3 sequences, 18% being singletons. Sequences were derived from peripheral blood mononuclear cells (PBMCs), sampled at new diagnosis, from a patient treated with antithyroid drugs. Every receptor here comes from a female donor with Graves disease.

This clonotype was recorded at least ten times. The chain joins TRBV6-2 or TRBV6-3 to TRBJ2-7; 8 bases are a match to TRBD2. From germline, CDR1 is MNHEY and CDR2 SVGEGT. V trimming: 7 bases; J trimming: 2 bases; junction bases outside the gene matches: 7. The CDR3 is made up of 14 amino acids. The CDR3 is CASIRHGGAYEQYF. CDR3 coding DNA: TGTGCCAGCATACGACACGGGGGGGCCTACGAGCAGTACTTC.

The gene calls are TRBV7-9 and TRBJ1-1; 7 positions agree with TRBD1. CDR1 is SEHNR, CDR2 FQNEAQ, per germline (reference sequence). V lost 2 bases and J lost 13; bases outside the gene matches: 7. This CDR3 contains 12 residues. CDR3 DNA: TGTGCCAGCAGCTTATCCGGGACAGAGGATTTCTTT. It encodes CASSLSGTEDFF.

This clonotype was detected ten times or more. This chain connects TRBV28 to TRBJ1-1, with TRBD1 identical over 8 bases. V dropped 4 bases and J dropped 8; count of bases not matched to a gene: 9. This CDR3 region has 14 residues. The germline V gene has CDR1 MDHEN and CDR2 SYDVKM. The CDR3 DNA sequence: TGTGCCAGCAGTTATGGGTCAGGGGGCTGGGAAGCTTTCTTT. Translated, it gives CASSYGSGGWEAFF. The variable domain in full, with the rest retrieved from reference TRBV28 and TRBJ1-1, is DVKVTQSSRYLVKRTGEKVFLECVQDMDHENMFWYRQDPGLGLRLIYFSYDVKMKEKGDIPEGYSVSREKKERFSLILESASTNQTSMYLCASSYGSGGWEAFFGQGTRLTVV.

The V call is TRBV9, the J call TRBJ1-5; D is possibly TRBD1 (5 bases). The CDR3 spans 15 residues. Germline V gene sequence: CDR1 SGDLS, CDR2 YYNGEE. The V end lost 0 bases, the J end lost 5 bases, and 12 bases lay between the germline ends. The CDR3 protein is CASSVDPRGDQPQHF. CDR3 DNA sequence: TGTGCCAGCAGCGTAGACCCACGGGGGGATCAGCCCCAGCATTTT. Full variable domain (outside the CDR3, taken from reference TRBV9 and TRBJ1-5): DSGVTQTPKHLITATGQRVTLRCSPRSGDLSVYWYQQSLDQGLQFLIQYYNGEERAKGNILERFSAQQFPDLHSELNLSSLELGDSALYFCASSVDPRGDQPQHFGDGTRLSIL.

This clonotype came up many times. V is TRBV12-3 or TRBV12-4 and J is TRBJ2-2; TRBD2 aligns across 9 bases. The junction had 11 bases not matched to a gene; V was cut back by 5 bases and J by 1 base. The CDR3 runs to 18 residues. CDR3 sequence: CASSHSTLTSGNTGELFF. The CDR3 nucleotides are TGTGCCAGCAGTCATTCAACCTTGACTAGCGGGAACACCGGGGAGCTGTTTTTT.

Ten or more counts support this clonotype. The V gene is TRBV15, the J gene TRBJ2-3, with 13 bases matching TRBD2. The V and J ends lost 8 bases and 4 bases, in that order; junction bases with no gene match: 6. CDR1 LNHNV and CDR2 YYDKDF come from the germline V gene (reference sequence). This CDR3 is built from 15 residues. This CDR3 is CATSGTSGTSDTQYF. The DNA of the CDR3 is TGTGCCACCTCCGGGACTAGCGGGACCTCAGATACGCAGTATTTT.

The rearrangement uses TRBV6-1 and TRBJ1-5, with unresolved D. The V end was cut by 5 bases, the J end by 2 bases, with 13 bases between. Germline lookup yields CDR1 MNHNS and CDR2 SASEGT. This CDR3 comprises 15 residues. The CDR3 sequence is CASSPAPMGNQPQHF. CDR3 DNA: TGTGCCAGCAGTCCCGCGCCCATGGGCAATCAGCCCCAGCATTTT.